The sample holds one count of the clone carrying this TCR beta chain. This sample was included in a study of blood T cell repertoires in COVID-19. As processed by the authors: Scientists estimated how many nucleated cells there were by amplifying reference gene primers. Sequencing used immunoSEQ multiplex PCR; TCRdb keeps in-frame clones, though not all of them. Clone size and the V and J calls come from that table; the DNA yielded D and trimming. The table records 200,000 to 250,000 clones, around 89% of them present only once. The V gene lost 4 bases and the J gene lost 8 bases, with 10 bases spanning the gap. This CDR3 spans 12 amino acids. The germline gives CDR1 KGHDR, CDR2 SFDVKD.

V and J are TRBV24-1 and TRBJ1-2; D gene unclear. The sample was peripheral blood. This TCR was sampled from a man aged 25-45 years with COVID-19, enrolled during active disease. The CDR3 is CATSDQRMGYTF. In DNA, the CDR3 is TGTGCCACCAGTGACCAGAGGATGGGCTACACCTTC.